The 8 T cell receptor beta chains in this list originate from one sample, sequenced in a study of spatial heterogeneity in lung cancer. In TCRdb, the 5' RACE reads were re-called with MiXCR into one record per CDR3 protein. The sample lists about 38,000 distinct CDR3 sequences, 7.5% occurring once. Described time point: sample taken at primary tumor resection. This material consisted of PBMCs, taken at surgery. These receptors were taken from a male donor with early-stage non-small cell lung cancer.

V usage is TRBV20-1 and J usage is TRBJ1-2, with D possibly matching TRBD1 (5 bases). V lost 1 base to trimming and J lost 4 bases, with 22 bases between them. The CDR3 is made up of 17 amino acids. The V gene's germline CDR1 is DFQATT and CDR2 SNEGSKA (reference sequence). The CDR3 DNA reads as TGCAGTGCTAGAGTCTGGGATATTAACCGGGGGACCTATGGCTACACCTTC. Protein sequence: CSARVWDINRGTYGYTF.

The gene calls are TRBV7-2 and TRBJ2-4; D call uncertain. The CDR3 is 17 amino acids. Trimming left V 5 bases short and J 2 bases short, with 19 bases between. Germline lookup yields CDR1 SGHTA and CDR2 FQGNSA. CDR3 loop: CASSPFTATATKNIQYF. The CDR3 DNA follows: TGTGCCAGCAGCCCGTTCACGGCTACGGCTACCAAAAACATTCAGTACTTC.

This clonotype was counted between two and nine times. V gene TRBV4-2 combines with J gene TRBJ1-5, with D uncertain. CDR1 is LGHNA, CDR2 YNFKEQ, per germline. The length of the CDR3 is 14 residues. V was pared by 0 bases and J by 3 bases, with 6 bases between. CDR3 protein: CASSQDLNNQPQHF. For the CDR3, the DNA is TGTGCCAGCAGCCAAGATTTAAACAATCAGCCCCAGCATTTT.

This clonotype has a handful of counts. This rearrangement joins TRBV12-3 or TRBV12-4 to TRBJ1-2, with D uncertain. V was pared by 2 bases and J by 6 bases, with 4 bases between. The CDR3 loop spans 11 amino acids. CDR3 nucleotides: TGTGCCAGCAGTTTATCTGATGGCTACACCTTC. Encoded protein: CASSLSDGYTF.

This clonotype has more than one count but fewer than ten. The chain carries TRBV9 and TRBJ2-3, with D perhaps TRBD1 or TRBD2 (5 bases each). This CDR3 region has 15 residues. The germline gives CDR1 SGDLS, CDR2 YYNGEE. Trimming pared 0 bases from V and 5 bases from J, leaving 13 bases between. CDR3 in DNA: TGTGCCAGCAGCGTAGGAGGGCAGGGTTTAGATACGCAGTATTTT. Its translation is CASSVGGQGLDTQYF.

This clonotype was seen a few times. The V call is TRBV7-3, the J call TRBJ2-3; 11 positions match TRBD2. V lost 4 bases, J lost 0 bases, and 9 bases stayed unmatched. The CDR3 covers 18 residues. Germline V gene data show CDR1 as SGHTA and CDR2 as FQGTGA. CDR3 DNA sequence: TGTGCCAGCAGCTCCACTCGGACTAGCGGGCTCAGCACAGATACGCAGTATTTT. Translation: CASSSTRTSGLSTDTQYF.

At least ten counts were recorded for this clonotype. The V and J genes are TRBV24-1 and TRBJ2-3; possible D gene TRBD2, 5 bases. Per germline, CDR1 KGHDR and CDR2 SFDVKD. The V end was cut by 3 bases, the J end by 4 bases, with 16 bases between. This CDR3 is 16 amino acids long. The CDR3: CATSDMGPSGADTQYF. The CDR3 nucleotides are TGTGCCACCAGTGATATGGGCCCGAGCGGAGCAGATACGCAGTATTTT.

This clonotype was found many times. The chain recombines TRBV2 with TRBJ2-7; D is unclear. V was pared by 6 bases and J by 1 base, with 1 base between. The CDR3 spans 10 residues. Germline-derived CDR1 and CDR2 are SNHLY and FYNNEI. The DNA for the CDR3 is TGTGCCAGCAGGTCCTACGAGCAGTACTTC. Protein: CASRSYEQYF.